This T cell receptor (beta chain) was identified during a study of T-cell reconstitution after alpha-beta-depleted transplantation in children. Construction of the TCRbeta library involved unique molecular identifiers. TCRdb re-called the PCR reads with MiXCR, one entry per CDR3 protein. The table records about 400,000 distinct CDR3 sequences, approximately 20% of them present only once. This clonotype appeared a few times. Per germline, CDR1 LGHDT and CDR2 YNNKEL (reference sequence). Losses at the gene ends were 1 base for V and 2 bases for J; bases not matched to a gene: 4. This CDR3 comprises 15 residues.

The material sequenced was PBMCs from the stem cell graft donor, taken from the stem cell graft. This TCR came from a human donor who donated a stem cell graft to a child with acute myeloid leukemia. V gene TRBV3-1 combines with J gene TRBJ2-7, with 8 nucleotides matching TRBD2. The CDR3 spells CASSQGSGATYEQYF. The CDR3, as DNA: TGTGCCAGCAGCCAAGGTAGCGGGGCTACCTACGAGCAGTACTTC.